This T cell receptor beta chain was sequenced in a study of untreated major depressive disorder. Method: immunoSEQ multiplex PCR; TCRdb's copy keeps in-frame clones and lacks some. This sample yields 20,000 to 25,000 clones, of which roughly nine tenths are seen a single time; 0.47% belongs to the top ten. Trimming left V 3 bases short and J 5 bases short, with 2 bases between. Germline CDR1 and CDR2: LNHNV and YYDKDF (reference sequence). CDR3 size: 11 residues. The TCR was taken from a middle-aged woman in good health. The sequenced sample consisted of CD4+ T cells from PBMCs. The V call is TRBV15, the J call TRBJ2-4; D is unclear. The CDR3 DNA sequence: TGTGCCACCAGCAGTCAAAACATTCAGTACTTC. Translation: CATSSQNIQYF.